One and the same sample provided the 15 T cell receptor beta chains below, sequenced in a study of blood T cell repertoires in COVID-19. The protocol was immunoSEQ multiplex PCR, while the TCRdb copy is restricted to in-frame clones and leaves out a portion. The profile shows around 130,000 clones, less than 85% of them singletons. The sample comprised peripheral blood. These receptors were obtained from a woman aged 60 to 75 with acute or convalescent COVID-19.

This sequence joins TRBV5-6 and TRBJ2-7; possible D gene TRBD2, 6 bases. Looked up from germline, CDR1 is SGHDT and CDR2 is YYEEEE. CDR3 size: 14 residues. V lost 2 bases, J lost 9 bases, and 18 bases lay in between. The CDR3 spells CASSFLGSGDVQYV. DNA for the CDR3: TGTGCCAGCAGCTTCCTTGGTTCGGGGGACGTGCAGTACGTC.

V and J are TRBV20-1 and TRBJ1-4, with D uncertain. The CDR3 totals 11 residues. The V gene's germline CDR1 is DFQATT and CDR2 SNEGSKA (reference sequence). V was trimmed by 3 bases and J by 5 bases, leaving 4 bases between them. CDR3 bases: TGCAGTGCTAGGGCCAATGAAAAACTGTTTTTT. Translated, it gives CSARANEKLFF.

This clone was counted once. The V gene is TRBV27, the J gene TRBJ2-1; D call uncertain. Deletions cut 5 bases from V and 4 bases from J, with 3 bases between. Germline-derived CDR1 and CDR2 are MNHEY and SMNVEV (reference sequence). The CDR3 has 11 residues. CDR3 in amino acids: CASSHYNEQFF. For the CDR3, the DNA is TGTGCCAGCAGTCATTACAATGAGCAGTTCTTC.

The gene calls are TRBV2 and TRBJ1-1; maybe TRBD1 (6 bases). The V gene lost 5 bases and the J gene lost 6 bases, with 19 bases spanning the gap. Germline lookup yields CDR1 SNHLY and CDR2 FYNNEI. The CDR3 loop spans 15 amino acids. The CDR3 DNA follows: TGTGCCAGCAGTCCGGACAGCACTCTGAATCCTGAAGCTTTCTTT. It is translated as CASSPDSTLNPEAFF.

This chain links TRBV9 with TRBJ1-2; D is uncertain. CDR1 SGDLS and CDR2 YYNGEE come from the germline V gene. The CDR3 loop spans 17 amino acids. Deletions cut 0 bases from V and 6 bases from J, with 21 bases between. CDR3 DNA sequence: TGTGCCAGCAGCGTAGATCCCTCTGGACGTCCGGAGGATGGCTACACCTTC. Protein product: CASSVDPSGRPEDGYTF.

This chain links TRBV24-1 with TRBJ2-3; D gene uncertain. CDR1 and CDR2 (germline): KGHDR, SFDVKD. The CDR3 has 15 amino acids. Trimming took 2 bases from V and 2 from J, leaving 10 bases between them. The CDR3 reads CATSDSTWSTDTQYF. CDR3 nucleotides: TGTGCCACCAGTGATTCAACTTGGTCCACAGATACGCAGTATTTT.

This chain connects TRBV19 to TRBJ1-1, with D perhaps matching TRBD1 (6 bases). Germline V gives CDR1 LNHDA, CDR2 SQIVND (reference sequence). The CDR3 is 17 residues long. The V end was cut by 5 bases, the J end by 1 base, with 20 bases between. The chain's CDR3 is CASSPPSVSGENTEAFF. In DNA form, the CDR3 reads TGTGCCAGTAGTCCTCCCAGTGTATCAGGGGAGAACACTGAAGCTTTCTTT.

The chain links TRBV5-1 to TRBJ2-3; TRBD2 is a possible D gene (5 bases). The CDR3 consists of 15 residues. Trimming pared 0 bases from V and 2 bases from J, leaving 10 bases between. Germline lookup yields CDR1 SGHRS and CDR2 YFSETQ. The CDR3 DNA reads TGCGCCAGCAGCTTGGTAGGACTCCTCACAGATACGCAGTATTTT. It yields the protein CASSLVGLLTDTQYF.

About this clone: Other DNA sequences in the sample encode the same CDR3. This sequence joins TRBV24-1 and TRBJ1-1; D not certain. There are 15 residues in the CDR3. Trimming pared 4 bases from V and 2 bases from J, leaving 13 bases between. Per the germline V gene, CDR1 is KGHDR and CDR2 is SFDVKD. As DNA, the CDR3 is TGTGCCACCAGTGACTCACGGTTGGGCAACACTGAAGCTTTCTTT. This translates into CATSDSRLGNTEAFF.

The chain joins TRBV7-6 to TRBJ2-3; D might be TRBD1 (6 bases). The ends were cut back, 3 bases at V and 0 bases at J, with 13 bases in the middle. This CDR3 is built from 16 residues. CDR1 and CDR2 from the germline V gene are SGHVS and FNYEAQ. CDR3 coding DNA: TGTGCCAGCAGCTTCCTGGACAGCTCTAGCACAGATACGCAGTATTTT. This gives the protein CASSFLDSSSTDTQYF.

This clone was seen just once. The chain recombines TRBV5-1 with TRBJ2-7, with D unresolved. The V end was cut by 0 bases, the J end by 7 bases, with 11 bases between. Germline V gene lookup returns CDR1 SGHRS and CDR2 YFSETQ. The CDR3 runs to 13 residues. CDR3 bases: TGCGCCAGCAGCTTGGACACCCTAGAAGAGCAGTACGTC. Its protein product is CASSLDTLEEQYV.

The chain employs TRBV5-1 and TRBJ2-1, with TRBD2 identical over 9 bases. The CDR3 totals 16 residues. Germline CDR1 and CDR2: SGHRS and YFSETQ. The V gene end was trimmed by 1 base and the J gene end by 7 bases; junction bases not matched to a gene: 9. CDR3 sequence: CASSLSAGGPWNEQFF. As DNA, the CDR3 is TGCGCCAGCAGCTTGAGTGCGGGGGGGCCGTGGAATGAGCAGTTCTTC.

In its sample, this clone was seen once. The V call is TRBV3-1 (or the pseudogene TRBV3-2), the J call TRBJ1-2; the D is unclear. Between the trimmed V and J ends, which lost 4 bases and 5 bases, there was a span of 17 bases. Per the germline V gene, CDR1 is LGHDT and CDR2 is YNNKEL (reference sequence). CDR3 size: 15 residues. In DNA form, the CDR3 reads TGTGCCAGCAGCCCAACCCTGACTGCTCAGTATGGCTACACCTTC. Protein product: CASSPTLTAQYGYTF.

The genes are TRBV30 and TRBJ2-5; 9 bases line up with TRBD2. The CDR3 totals 20 residues. Germline CDR1 is GTSNPN and CDR2 is SVGIG (reference sequence). V lost 3 bases to trimming and J lost 2 bases; unmatched junction nucleotides: 22. CDR3 nucleotides: TGTGCCTGGAGCCCACTGCGAGGGGGGATAGCGGGGGCCAAACAAGAGACCCAGTACTTC. It specifies CAWSPLRGGIAGAKQETQYF. Full variable domain (missing parts from reference TRBV30 and TRBJ2-5): SQTIHQWPATLVQPVGSPLSLECTVEGTSNPNLYWYRQAAGRGLQLLFYSVGIGQISSEVPQNLSASRPQDRQFILSSKKLLLSDSGFYLCAWSPLRGGIAGAKQETQYFGPGTRLLVL.

This chain connects TRBV20-1 to TRBJ1-2; D ambiguous. The germline V gene encodes CDR1 DFQATT and CDR2 SNEGSKA (reference sequence). V lost 5 bases and J lost 7, with 8 bases in between. This CDR3 has 10 amino acids. This CDR3 reads CSAEGFGYTF. DNA of the CDR3: TGCAGTGCTGAGGGCTTTGGCTACACCTTC.